The rows below give T cell receptor beta chains drawn from one sample of a study of control samples from healthy donors and cancer patients. The data were produced by immunoSEQ multiplex PCR, yet TCRdb's version contains in-frame clones alone and is incomplete. The sample shows 150,000 to 200,000 clones, roughly 90% of them seen only once. Input material: blood. The receptors were gathered from a man under 40 in good health. The CDR3 runs from the conserved cysteine through the conserved F or W. The order of the fields is CDR3 DNA, CDR3 protein, V gene, J gene, clone size, D gene. D genes are given only for firm matches. Expanded clones are given a class, and other clones once, few, many or no size at all.

TGTGCCAGCGGGACCAACGGGCAGTATTTT	CASGTNGQYF	TRBV6-6	TRBJ2-3	.	.
TGTGCCAGTGACCGGACGGGGGTATTTGGAACGAACACTGAAGCTTTCTTT	CASDRTGVFGTNTEAFF	TRBV2	TRBJ1-1	.	.
TGTGCCAGCAGCCCGATAGTGGCCGCCTACAATGAGCAGTTCTTC	CASSPIVAAYNEQFF	TRBV7-6	TRBJ2-1	.	.
TGTGCCGGAAGGACAGGCTCCTACGAGCAGTACTTC	CAGRTGSYEQYF	TRBV2	TRBJ2-7	.	TRBD1
TGTGCCAGCAGCCAAGATTACGATTATAGCAATCAGCCCCAGCATTTT	CASSQDYDYSNQPQHF	TRBV14	TRBJ1-5	.	.
TGTGCCAGCAGCGCCTCCGGGACTTATAATCAGCCCCAGCATTTT	CASSASGTYNQPQHF	TRBV5-5	TRBJ1-5	.	.
TGTGCCACCAGCAGGCAAGCTACGCAGTATTTT	CATSRQATQYF	TRBV15	TRBJ2-3	.	.
TGTGCCAGCAGGGGGGGACAGTTAGGTACAGATACGCAGTATTTT	CASRGGQLGTDTQYF	TRBV6-5	TRBJ2-3	.	.
TGTGCCACCAGTGCTGGGGGTAGGGGAGCCGAAGCTTTCTTT	CATSAGGRGAEAFF	TRBV24-1	TRBJ1-1	.	.
TGCAGCGTTGATGAACACTATAACTATGGCTACACCTTC	CSVDEHYNYGYTF	TRBV29-1	TRBJ1-2	.	.
TGTGCCAGCAGTTTACGACCGAACGAAGCTTTCTTT	CASSLRPNEAFF	TRBV12-3/TRBV12-4	TRBJ1-1	.	.
TGTGCCAGCAGCCAAGACTCACCCCTCCACTTT	CASSQDSPLHF	TRBV3-1/TRBV3-2	TRBJ1-6	.	.
TGCGCCAGCAGCTTGGGTCCGAATAAAGAGACCCAGTACTTC	CASSLGPNKETQYF	TRBV5-1	TRBJ2-5	.	.
TGTGCCAGCAGCTTCCGATCCCCTGCGAACACCGGGGAGCTGTTTTTT	CASSFRSPANTGELFF	TRBV5-6	TRBJ2-2	.	.
TGTGCCAGCAGTGTAGGGTCGGGGGCCCAGCATTTT	CASSVGSGAQHF	TRBV28	TRBJ1-5	.	.
TGCAGCGTTGGACAGTCCTACGAGCAGTACTTC	CSVGQSYEQYF	TRBV29-1	TRBJ2-7	.	.
TGTGCCAGCAGCTTGGCCAGCACAGATACGCAGTATTTT	CASSLASTDTQYF	TRBV5-8	TRBJ2-3	.	.
TGTGCCAGCAGTCGTAATTACGAGCAGTACTTC	CASSRNYEQYF	TRBV6-2/TRBV6-3	TRBJ2-7	.	.
TGTGCCAGCAGTTTAAATCTGGAAGGAGGGCAGGGCGGCTCAAGCAATCAGCCCCAGCATTTT	CASSLNLEGGQGGSSNQPQHF	TRBV28	TRBJ1-5	.	.
TGCGCCAGCAGCCCGGGACAGTGGAATGAAAAACTGTTTTTT	CASSPGQWNEKLFF	TRBV5-1	TRBJ1-4	.	TRBD1
TGTGCCAGCAGCGCGGGACGGCCGGTCGCTGAAGCTTTCTTT	CASSAGRPVAEAFF	TRBV13	TRBJ1-1	.	.
TGTGCCAGCACCCCTGGGACATCTACCTACAATGAGCAGTTCTTC	CASTPGTSTYNEQFF	TRBV2	TRBJ2-1	.	.
TGTGCCAGCAGCTTGATGGGGTCCTACGAGCAGTACTTC	CASSLMGSYEQYF	TRBV5-6	TRBJ2-7	few	.
TGTGCCAGCAGAGAAGACAGATACAATGAGCAGTTCTTC	CASREDRYNEQFF	TRBV2	TRBJ2-1	.	.
TGTGCCAGCAGTTACTCGAAAGGTGGGAGGGAGACCCAGTACTTC	CASSYSKGGRETQYF	TRBV6-2/TRBV6-3	TRBJ2-5	.	.
TGTGCCAGCAGCTTAAGGCAGGCTCGAGAAGGAAACACCATATATTTT	CASSLRQAREGNTIYF	TRBV7-9	TRBJ1-3	once	.
TGTGCCAGCTCACCAGAACAGGGGGTGAACACTGAAGCTTTCTTT	CASSPEQGVNTEAFF	TRBV18	TRBJ1-1	.	TRBD1
TGTGCCAGCAGCCCCGACCTCACTGAAGCTTTCTTT	CASSPDLTEAFF	TRBV6-5	TRBJ1-1	.	.
TGTGCCAGCAGGCTTCCCACAGGAAGAGAGCAGTACTTC	CASRLPTGREQYF	TRBV6-5	TRBJ2-7	.	.
TGTGCCATCAGTGATGGAGGGACGGGTGAAAAACTGTTTTTT	CAISDGGTGEKLFF	TRBV10-3	TRBJ1-4	.	.
TGTGCCAGCAGCATCCAGACAGGGGGACTTGAAGCTTTCTTT	CASSIQTGGLEAFF	TRBV7-2	TRBJ1-1	.	TRBD1
TGCAGTGCTAGAATACAGCCCCAGCATTTT	CSARIQPQHF	TRBV20-1	TRBJ1-5	.	.
TGTGCCAGCAGCGGGGGGAGCCTCGGCGACTACGAGCAGTACTTC	CASSGGSLGDYEQYF	TRBV7-8	TRBJ2-7	.	.
TGTGCCAGCAGCCCGGGGACAGTTTCTGCAACTAATGAAAAACTGTTTTTT	CASSPGTVSATNEKLFF	TRBV14	TRBJ1-4	.	TRBD1
TGTGCCAGCAGTGCGAGGAGCTCCTATAATTCACCCCTCCACTTT	CASSARSSYNSPLHF	TRBV6-4	TRBJ1-6	once	.
TGTGCCAGCTCACCGGGTAGTAACTACAATGAGCAGTTCTTC	CASSPGSNYNEQFF	TRBV18	TRBJ2-1	.	.
TGTGCCAGCTCACCTAGAGAGTACACCAACTCTGAAGCTTTCTTT	CASSPREYTNSEAFF	TRBV18	TRBJ1-1	.	.
TGTGCCAGCAGTGCCCAGGCAATTAACAATCAGCCCCAGCATTTT	CASSAQAINNQPQHF	TRBV28	TRBJ1-5	once	.
TGTGCCAGCAGTGACTCGTTTGGGCCCCAGCATTTT	CASSDSFGPQHF	TRBV6-4	TRBJ1-5	.	.
TGTGCCAGTAAGGGTAGGTCTTACAACGAGCAGTACTTC	CASKGRSYNEQYF	TRBV19	TRBJ2-7	.	.
TGTGCCAGCGCCCGGGTCTCTCGAGATCTCCACAATGAGCAGTTCTTC	CASARVSRDLHNEQFF	TRBV14	TRBJ2-1	.	.
TGTGCCAGCAGAAGGACTATAAACACCGGGGAGCTGTTTTTT	CASRRTINTGELFF	TRBV19	TRBJ2-2	.	.
TGTGCCAGCAGTGAAGAGGAAGGACAGCAAGCCTACGAGCAGTACTTC	CASSEEEGQQAYEQYF	TRBV2	TRBJ2-7	.	.
TGTGCCAGCAGCTTATCACAGGGGGTGCCCTACGAGCAGTACTTC	CASSLSQGVPYEQYF	TRBV7-8	TRBJ2-7	few	TRBD1
TGCGCCAGCAGCCTTCAGGGGGGCCGGGGGAATGAGCAGTTCTTC	CASSLQGGRGNEQFF	TRBV5-1	TRBJ2-1	.	.
TGTGCCACCAGCAAAGACAGGGCCACCGAAGCTTTCTTT	CATSKDRATEAFF	TRBV15	TRBJ1-1	.	TRBD1
TGTGCCAGCAGCTTCCAAGGGCCCGACTATGGCTACACCTTC	CASSFQGPDYGYTF	TRBV7-9	TRBJ1-2	.	.
TGCGCCAGCAGCAGGGGACTAGGAGATACGCAGTATTTT	CASSRGLGDTQYF	TRBV5-1	TRBJ2-3	.	TRBD2
TGTGCCAGTATGTTACCAGGGGGCGACACCGGGGAGCTGTTTTTT	CASMLPGGDTGELFF	TRBV19	TRBJ2-2	.	TRBD1
TGTGCCAGCAGCTTTACAGGGGGCGAAGACGAGCAGTACTTC	CASSFTGGEDEQYF	TRBV7-8	TRBJ2-7	.	TRBD1